One and the same sample provided the 4 T cell receptor beta chains below, sequenced in a study of regulatory T cells in long-lasting Graves disease. In building TCR beta libraries, iRepertoire HTBI primers were used together with Arm-PCR of CDR3 regions. TCRdb redid the calling of the multiplex PCR reads with MiXCR, one entry per CDR3 protein. The sample consists of 700,000 or so distinct CDR3 sequences, 30% of them appearing once. Regarding time point: persistent/refractory GD, antithyroid drugs over 5 years with positive TRAb. The TCR library was made from RNA that had been extracted from PBMCs in TRIzol. Source: peripheral blood mononuclear cells (PBMCs), taken when the disease was refractory, from a patient treated with antithyroid drugs. The receptors shown here come from a female donor with Graves disease.

The genes are TRBV6-9 and TRBJ1-5, with 7 bases matching TRBD1. The V gene's germline CDR1 is MNHGY and CDR2 SVAAGI. J was trimmed by 4 bases and V by 4 bases; bases with no gene match: 7. The CDR3 loop spans 15 amino acids. CDR3 loop: CASSLARGVNQPQHF. The DNA of the CDR3 is TGTGCCAGCAGTTTGGCCAGGGGGGTAAATCAGCCCCAGCATTTT.

This clonotype was picked up many times. CDR3 DNA sequence: TGTGCCAGCAGTTCGGGACAGGCGAGGACTAATGAAAAACTGTTTTTT. The encoded protein is CASSSGQARTNEKLFF. This sequence joins TRBV12-3 or TRBV12-4 and TRBJ1-4; 8 bases match TRBD1. V dropped 4 bases and J dropped 2; count of bases not matched to a gene: 6. This CDR3 is 16 amino acids long.

V gene TRBV7-9 combines with J gene TRBJ1-1; D is perhaps TRBD1 (5 bases). The CDR3 has 13 residues. Trimming removed 1 base from V and 8 bases from J, with 11 bases in between. Germline assignment: CDR1 SEHNR and CDR2 FQNEAQ (reference sequence). CDR3 coding DNA: TGTGCCAGCAGCTTAGAACAGGTCCCCGAAGCTTTCTTT. It codes for CASSLEQVPEAFF.

This chain joins TRBV9 and TRBJ2-5; D is unclear. The CDR3 extends over 13 amino acids. V lost 0 bases and J 5 bases, leaving 8 bases between the germline ends. From germline, CDR1 is SGDLS and CDR2 YYNGEE. Written as DNA, the CDR3 is TGTGCCAGCAGCGTAGCTATAAGGGAGACCCAGTACTTC. This encodes CASSVAIRETQYF.